This entry is about one T cell receptor (beta chain). Its antigen is unknown. The sample is drawn from a study of blood T cells in healthy people across ages. About the research overall: In model experiments, template switching was able to capture about one barcoded beta molecule for every two T cells that were present.

Alongside a J-beta primer mix, a sample-barcoded 5' primer served in a second PCR lasting roughly 7 to 11 cycles. MiXCR, applied by TCRdb to the 5' RACE reads, yields one record per CDR3 protein. This table has 800,000 to 1,000,000 distinct CDR3 sequences, roughly 50% appearing once. Findings and limits, study-wide: Naive and antigen-experienced cells were not separated, limiting conclusive comparison. Both naive CD4+ cell counts and diversity were greater in long-lived donors than in aged donors.

V trimming: 5 bases; J trimming: 0 bases; junction bases outside the gene matches: 5. CDR1 and CDR2 from the germline V gene are KGHDR and SFDVKD. The CDR3 is 16 amino acids. The receptor's source is a man under 40 in good health. Sequencing input: blood. The rearrangement joins TRBV24-1 to TRBJ2-1; 8 bases agree with TRBD2. CDR3 in amino acids: CATSVGGLDSYNEQFF. The CDR3 DNA is TGTGCCACCAGTGTAGGGGGACTAGACTCCTACAATGAGCAGTTCTTC.